These T cell receptor beta chains were read from a single sample in a study of blood T cells in healthy people across ages. In TCRdb, the 5' RACE reads were re-called with MiXCR into one record per CDR3 protein. The table includes about 690,000 distinct CDR3 sequences, around two fifths detected once. The sequencing sample was made of blood. All receptors come from an elderly man in good health. CDR3s include the opening cysteine and the closing phenylalanine or tryptophan. The D gene is left open where the match is weak. Rows give clone size only sometimes, using once, few, many, or a class for an expanded clone.

clone size	V gene	J gene	D gene	CDR3 length	CDR3 DNA	CDR3 protein
-	TRBV6-4	TRBJ1-2	-	14	TGTGCCAGCAGTGACGGCAGGGGACCCTATGGCTACACCTTC	CASSDGRGPYGYTF
few	TRBV9	TRBJ2-1	-	16	TGTGCCAGCAGCGTAGCTGGTCTAGCCAGGGAGGATGAGCAGTTCTTC	CASSVAGLAREDEQFF
-	TRBV4-3	TRBJ2-3	-	16	TGCGCCAGCCAGACGGGGGCTTCCGCGAGCACAGATACGCGGTATTTT	CASQTGASASTDTRYF
-	TRBV4-3	TRBJ2-7	TRBD2	15	TGCGCCAGCAGCCAACTAGCGGGAGAGGGCCACGAGCAGTACTTC	CASSQLAGEGHEQYF
-	TRBV7-2	TRBJ2-1	TRBD2	15	TGTGCCAGCAGCGCGCGAGCGGGGGGGAACAATGAGCAGTTCTTC	CASSARAGGNNEQFF
-	TRBV3-1	TRBJ2-3	-	18	TGTGCCAGCAGCCAAGATAGGACCGGGACTGGCCGAGCAGATACGCAGTATTTT	CASSQDRTGTGRADTQYF
-	TRBV7-2	TRBJ2-3	TRBD2	18	TGTGCCAGCAGCCGGGGACTAGCGGGGGGCATAAGGACAGATACGCAGTATTTT	CASSRGLAGGIRTDTQYF
-	TRBV9	TRBJ2-7	TRBD2	16	TGTGCCAGCAGCCCCACGACTAGCGACTTCTCCTACGAGCAGTACTTC	CASSPTTSDFSYEQYF
-	TRBV7-2	TRBJ2-7	-	15	TGTGCCAGCACCCCCCGTTTCGGAATCTACTACGAGCAGTACTTC	CASTPRFGIYYEQYF
-	TRBV29-1	TRBJ2-1	-	14	TGCAGCGCCAGGGTGGGTGCCCCCTACAATGAGCAGTTCTTC	CSARVGAPYNEQFF
-	TRBV9	TRBJ2-1	-	16	TGTGCCAGCAGCGTAACTAGCCGTGGGGCCTACAATGAGCAGTTCTTC	CASSVTSRGAYNEQFF
-	TRBV3-1	TRBJ2-2	-	14	TGTGCCAGCAGCCAAGGAGATAGGGCTGGGGAGCTGTTTTTT	CASSQGDRAGELFF
few	TRBV10-1	TRBJ2-4	-	13	TGCGCCAGCAGTGAGTCTGGGACGGTTCTTCAGTACTTC	CASSESGTVLQYF
once	TRBV7-2	TRBJ1-4	-	15	TGTGCCAGCAGCTTCCTAGGGGGGGCTAATGAAAAACTGTTTTTT	CASSFLGGANEKLFF
-	TRBV6-6	TRBJ2-2	TRBD1	14	TGTGCCATCTTAGGACAGGGTAGAACCGGGGAGCTGTTTTTT	CAILGQGRTGELFF
-	TRBV10-3	TRBJ2-1	TRBD2	15	TGTGCCATCAGTCCTAGCGGGCGAGGGGATAATGAGCAGTTCTTC	CAISPSGRGDNEQFF
few	TRBV6-2/TRBV6-3	TRBJ2-7	TRBD1	14	TGTGCCACCACCCGGGACAGGGTTTCCTACGAGCAGTACTTC	CATTRDRVSYEQYF
-	TRBV20-1	TRBJ2-1	-	14	TGCAGTGCTAGAGATTCCAGGGGTTACAATGAGCAGTTCTTC	CSARDSRGYNEQFF
-	TRBV5-1	TRBJ2-2	-	15	TGCGCCAGCAGCTTTACTAGCTCGGTTTCCGGGGAGCTGTTTTTT	CASSFTSSVSGELFF
few	TRBV6-2/TRBV6-3	TRBJ2-3	-	14	TGTGCCAGCAGTTACTCAACCTCCCCAGATACGCAGTATTTT	CASSYSTSPDTQYF
-	TRBV3-1	TRBJ2-5	TRBD1	13	TGTGCCAGCAGCCTACAGGGGGATGAGGAGCAGTACTTC	CASSLQGDEEQYF
few	TRBV3-1	TRBJ2-1	TRBD1	17	TGTGCCAGCAGCCTTTGGACAACCTCAGGGGGCTACAATGAGCAGTTCTTC	CASSLWTTSGGYNEQFF
-	TRBV5-1	TRBJ2-3	TRBD2	18	TGCGCCAGCGCCGGGACTAGCGGGAGGGCCACTAGCACAGATACGCAGTATTTT	CASAGTSGRATSTDTQYF
few	TRBV20-1	TRBJ2-1	TRBD2	19	TGCAGTGCTAGAGCCGGGACTAGCGGGACCCCAAGCTCCTACAATGAGCAGTTCTTC	CSARAGTSGTPSSYNEQFF
few	TRBV28	TRBJ2-7	TRBD2	15	TGTGCCAGCAGTGGGACTAGCGGGAGCCTCCGCGAGCAGTACTTC	CASSGTSGSLREQYF
-	TRBV7-9	TRBJ2-3	-	15	TGTGCCAGCAGCCTAGGGGTAGAAAGCACAGATACGCAGTATTTT	CASSLGVESTDTQYF
-	TRBV11-2	TRBJ1-4	TRBD1	16	TGTGCCAGCAGCCAAGGAGGGGGCCAGGTTGGTGAAAAACTGTTTTTT	CASSQGGGQVGEKLFF
many	TRBV6-2/TRBV6-3	TRBJ2-3	-	16	TGTGCCAGCAGCTCCCCTATGGGGGCCACAACAGATACGCAGTATTTT	CASSSPMGATTDTQYF
few	TRBV9	TRBJ2-6	TRBD1	19	TGTGCCAGCAGCGAACGGCCGGGACAGGGTATTTCTGGGGCCAACGTCCTGACTTTC	CASSERPGQGISGANVLTF
-	TRBV9	TRBJ2-3	-	14	TGTGCCAGCAGCGTAGGGGGGCGTTCGGATACGCAGTATTTT	CASSVGGRSDTQYF
-	TRBV6-1	TRBJ2-1	TRBD2	17	TGTGCCAGCAGTGAAGCATTCGGCGGGAGTTTATACAATGAGCAGTTCTTC	CASSEAFGGSLYNEQFF
-	TRBV20-1	TRBJ2-1	TRBD2	17	TGCAGTGCTAGAGATCTGGCGGGAGAAATGTCCTACAATGAGCAGTTCTTC	CSARDLAGEMSYNEQFF
many	TRBV10-2	TRBJ2-6	-	15	TGCGCCAGCAGTGTTGCTGGGGCTGGGGCCAACGTCCTGACTTTC	CASSVAGAGANVLTF
-	TRBV9	TRBJ2-7	-	15	TGTGCCAGCAGCCCAGAGGCCCTAGCTGGGTTCGAGCAGTACTTC	CASSPEALAGFEQYF
-	TRBV19	TRBJ2-1	TRBD1	14	TGTGCCAGTATAGGACAGGGGGGAGTAGGTGAGCAGTTCTTC	CASIGQGGVGEQFF
many	TRBV27	TRBJ1-1	TRBD1	13	TGTGCCAGCAGTCCAAACAGGGGCACTGAAGCTTTCTTT	CASSPNRGTEAFF
-	TRBV7-2	TRBJ2-5	-	13	TGTGCCAGCAGCCCTGACAGTAAAGAGACCCAGTACTTC	CASSPDSKETQYF
-	TRBV6-1	TRBJ2-3	TRBD2	16	TGTGCCAGCAGTGAAGTTGGGGGGGTTACGGGAGATACGCAGTATTTT	CASSEVGGVTGDTQYF
once	TRBV27	TRBJ2-1	TRBD2	17	TGTGCCAGCAGTCCACTAGCGGGAGGGAGCTCCTACAATGAGCAGTTCTTC	CASSPLAGGSSYNEQFF